This TCR beta chain came from a study of T cells in narcolepsy. Germline lookup yields CDR1 GTSNPN and CDR2 SVGIG (reference sequence). The CDR3 has 14 residues. After removal of 4 bases from V and 3 bases from J, the junction contained 3 bases not matched to a gene. The data were produced by immunoSEQ multiplex PCR, yet TCRdb's version contains in-frame clones alone and is incomplete. The sample lists approximately 38,000 clones; roughly 87% were seen once. Overall study results and limits: Healthy controls reportedly lacked the autoreactive clonotypes serially found in patients' blood.

Regarding this clone: The target antigen is unknown.

The sequenced sample was CD45RA- memory CD4+ T cells from PBMCs. This chain connects TRBV30 to TRBJ1-6; 7 bases agree with TRBD1. This TCR derives from a human donor with narcolepsy. The CDR3 is CAWNRDSYNSPLHF. The CDR3 nucleotides read TGTGCCTGGAATAGGGACAGCTATAATTCACCCCTCCACTTT.